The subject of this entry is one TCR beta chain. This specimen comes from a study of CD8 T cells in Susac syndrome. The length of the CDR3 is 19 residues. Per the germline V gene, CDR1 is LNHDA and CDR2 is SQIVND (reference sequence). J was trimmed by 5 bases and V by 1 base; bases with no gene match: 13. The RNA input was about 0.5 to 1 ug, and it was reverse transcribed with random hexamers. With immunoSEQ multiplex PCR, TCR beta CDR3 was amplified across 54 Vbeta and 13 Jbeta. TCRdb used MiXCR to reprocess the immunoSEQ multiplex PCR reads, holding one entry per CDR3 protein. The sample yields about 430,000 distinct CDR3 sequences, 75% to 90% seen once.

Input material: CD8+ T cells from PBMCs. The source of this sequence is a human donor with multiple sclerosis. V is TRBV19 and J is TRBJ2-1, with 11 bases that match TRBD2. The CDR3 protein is CASSIAGFIAGGEDNEQFF. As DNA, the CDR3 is TGTGCCAGTAGTATAGCTGGGTTCATAGCGGGAGGGGAGGACAATGAGCAGTTCTTC.